The present entry profiles one T cell receptor (beta chain) with its context. This table comes from immunoSEQ multiplex PCR, and its TCRdb copy is limited to in-frame clones, with some not included. The data contain fewer than 250,000 clones, approximately 86% of them singletons. The record originates from a study of blood T cell repertoires in COVID-19. The CDR3 is 17 residues long. Trimming took 4 bases from V and 6 from J; bases not matched to a gene: 7. Germline V gene lookup returns CDR1 MGHDK and CDR2 SYGVNS. Material for sequencing was peripheral blood. This chain links TRBV25-1 with TRBJ2-3; 16 bases map to TRBD2. The TCR comes from a human donor in a cohort sampled during active COVID-19. Written as DNA, the CDR3 is TGTGCCAGCAGTGCTTTAGGGGGACTAGCGGGAGGGGATACGCAGTATTTT. This gives the protein CASSALGGLAGGDTQYF. The full variable domain, completed using reference TRBV25-1 and TRBJ2-3, is EADIYQTPRYLVIGTGKKITLECSQTMGHDKMYWYQQDPGMELHLIHYSYGVNSTEKGDLSSESTVSRIRTEHFPLTLESARPSHTSQYLCASSALGGLAGGDTQYFGPGTRLTVL.